This T cell receptor beta chain was sequenced during a study of blood T cell repertoires in COVID-19. Background on the study: Sites in the United States, Italy and Spain provided acute and convalescent COVID-19 samples. PBMCs, B-cell-depleted T cells, or T cells provided the cDNA or gDNA that made up the material.

The method was immunoSEQ multiplex PCR; TCRdb's version includes in-frame clones alone and lacks a portion of them. The sample has around 82,000 clones, approximately 90% seen once. Germline assignment: CDR1 SGHRS and CDR2 YFSETQ. CDR3 length: 17 residues. V trimming: 0 bases; J trimming: 9 bases; junction bases outside the gene matches: 10. This sequence was found in a human donor in a cohort sampled during active COVID-19. This chain joins TRBV5-1 and TRBJ1-6, with 9 bases that match TRBD1. The sequenced material came from peripheral blood. Written as DNA, the CDR3 is TGCGCCAGCAGCTTGGGACAGGGGGAAAAGGGTATTTCACCCCTCCACTTT. This translates into CASSLGQGEKGISPLHF.